This TCR beta chain was observed in a study of shared clonotypes between healthy human individuals. Study at large: Donors, aged 18 to 49, were a couple of women and a few men.

Losses at the gene ends were 0 bases for V and 3 bases for J; bases not matched to a gene: 5. This CDR3 region has 17 residues. Germline loops: CDR1 SEHNR, CDR2 FQNEAQ (reference sequence). The study's findings and limits: The represented genetic and exposure-history diversity was limited by the small number of donors.

This clone is a singleton in its sample. Its antigen is not known. TCRdb's copy holds only in-frame clones and misses some; the assay was immunoSEQ multiplex PCR. The sample records some 2,500,000 clones, 93% being singletons. The V gene is TRBV7-9, the J gene TRBJ2-1; 10 nucleotides match TRBD1. The sequence derives from a man between 18 and 35 years old in good health. Some clones in this sample may be carry-over from other donors' samples. The sample taken for sequencing was naive CD4+ T cells from PBMCs. The sample's subset: CD45RA+ positively selected. CDR3 sequence (DNA): TGTGCCAGCAGCTTAGCGTCGACAGGGGGCTTCTACAATGAGCAGTTCTTC. This gives the protein CASSLASTGGFYNEQFF.